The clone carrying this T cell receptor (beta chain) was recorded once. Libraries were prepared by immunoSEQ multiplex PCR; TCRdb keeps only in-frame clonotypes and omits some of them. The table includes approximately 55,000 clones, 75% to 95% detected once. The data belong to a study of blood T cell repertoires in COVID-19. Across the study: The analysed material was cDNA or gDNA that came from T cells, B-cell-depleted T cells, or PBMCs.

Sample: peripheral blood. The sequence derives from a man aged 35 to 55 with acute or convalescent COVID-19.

The CDR3 sequence: CASSLWTGNYGYTF. Written as DNA, the CDR3 is TGCGCCAGCAGTCTCTGGACTGGAAACTATGGCTACACCTTC. The chain joins TRBV23-1 to TRBJ1-2, with D unresolved. TRBV23-1 is flagged as an ORF with uncertain function. Trimming removed 4 bases at V and 2 bases at J, with 11 bases between. The CDR3 has 14 amino acids.